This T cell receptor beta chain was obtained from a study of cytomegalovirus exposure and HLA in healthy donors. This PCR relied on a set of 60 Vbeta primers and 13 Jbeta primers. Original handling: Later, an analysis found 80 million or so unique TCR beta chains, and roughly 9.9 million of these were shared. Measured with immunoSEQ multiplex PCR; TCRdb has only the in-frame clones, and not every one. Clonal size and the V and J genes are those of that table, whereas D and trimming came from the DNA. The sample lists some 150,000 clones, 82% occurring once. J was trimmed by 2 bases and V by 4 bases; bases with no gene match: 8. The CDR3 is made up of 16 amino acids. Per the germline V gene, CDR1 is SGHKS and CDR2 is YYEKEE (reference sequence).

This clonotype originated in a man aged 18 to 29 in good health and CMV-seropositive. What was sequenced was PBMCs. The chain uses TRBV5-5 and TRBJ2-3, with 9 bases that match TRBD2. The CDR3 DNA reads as TGTGCCAGCAGCGTTGGGACTAGCCCAACCACAGATACGCAGTATTTT. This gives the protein CASSVGTSPTTDTQYF.